This is a list of T cell receptor beta chains from one sample in a study of regulatory T cells in long-lasting Graves disease. TCRdb reprocessed the multiplex PCR reads with MiXCR, giving one entry per CDR3 protein. The sample consists of 400,000 to 500,000 distinct CDR3 sequences, about 16% of them appearing once. These data also featured in a second study, about T cells in Graves' hyperthyroidism and ophthalmopathy.

The sample consisted of peripheral blood mononuclear cells (PBMCs), taken at new diagnosis, from a patient treated with antithyroid drugs. The source of these receptors is a woman aged 30 to 39 with Graves disease. Both conserved end residues are part of each CDR3. Each record gives: D gene, V gene, J gene, clone size, CDR3 protein, CDR3 DNA. The D gene is left open where the match is weak. Only part of the rows carry a size: once, few, many, or a class if the clone is expanded.

TRBD1,TRBV6-5,TRBJ2-5,few,CASSHPTGGKETQYF,TGTGCCAGCAGTCACCCGACAGGGGGGAAGGAGACCCAGTACTTC
.,TRBV11-1,TRBJ2-5,many,CASSQVPGPVVWETQYF,TGCGCCAGCAGCCAAGTTCCGGGCCCGGTTGTTTGGGAGACCCAGTACTTC
TRBD1,TRBV6-2/TRBV6-3,TRBJ2-4,many,CASSETGVWQNIQYF,TGTGCCAGCAGTGAAACAGGGGTGTGGCAAAACATTCAGTACTTC
.,TRBV27,TRBJ2-4,.,CASSSLTLALAKNIQYF,TGTGCCAGCAGCTCCCTCACCCTAGCCCTTGCCAAAAACATTCAGTACTTC
.,TRBV9,TRBJ2-7,many,CASSKTDSSYEQYF,TGTGCCAGCAGCAAGACGGACAGTTCCTACGAGCAGTACTTC
TRBD2,TRBV11-3,TRBJ2-1,.,CASTLGTSGSNEQFF,TGTGCCAGCACCCTCGGGACTAGCGGGAGCAATGAGCAGTTCTTC
.,TRBV9,TRBJ2-7,.,CASSVSAGDSSYEQYF,TGTGCCAGCAGCGTATCCGCGGGGGACAGTTCCTACGAGCAGTACTTC
.,TRBV3-1,TRBJ1-1,many,CASSHRPRNTEAFF,TGTGCCAGCAGCCATCGTCCCAGGAACACTGAAGCTTTCTTT
.,TRBV10-3,TRBJ1-1,many,CAISDLPRQNTEAFF,TGTGCCATCAGTGACCTTCCGCGGCAGAACACTGAAGCTTTCTTT
.,TRBV5-1,TRBJ2-2,few,CATTRGSGVPGELFF,TGCGCCACCACCCGAGGTAGCGGAGTTCCGGGGGAGCTGTTTTTT
TRBD1,TRBV27,TRBJ2-1,many,CASTDRAYEQFF,TGTGCCAGCACGGACAGGGCCTATGAGCAGTTCTTC
TRBD2,TRBV12-3/TRBV12-4,TRBJ2-1,many,CASSPLGLAGVGEQFF,TGTGCCAGCAGTCCTTTGGGACTAGCGGGAGTGGGTGAGCAGTTCTTC
.,TRBV9,TRBJ2-5,many,CASSADLWETQYF,TGTGCCAGCAGCGCCGACCTGTGGGAGACCCAGTACTTC
.,TRBV6-1,TRBJ2-3,many,CASSPTPAPDTQYF,TGTGCCAGCAGCCCAACTCCCGCGCCAGATACGCAGTATTTT
.,TRBV7-9,TRBJ1-2,few,CASSSHERGGDGYTF,TGTGCCAGCAGCTCCCACGAGAGAGGGGGGGATGGCTACACCTTC
.,TRBV28,TRBJ2-3,many,CASSLFAADTQYF,TGTGCCAGCAGTTTATTCGCCGCAGATACGCAGTATTTT
TRBD1,TRBV19,TRBJ2-5,few,CASSLGQAGQETQYF,TGTGCCAGTAGTTTGGGACAGGCGGGACAAGAGACCCAGTACTTC
.,TRBV12-3/TRBV12-4,TRBJ2-2,.,CASSLARVSGELFF,TGTGCCAGCAGTTTAGCCCGGGTATCCGGGGAGCTGTTTTTT